One sample yielded the 20 T cell receptor beta chains listed below, sequenced in a study of CD8 T cells in Susac syndrome. Random hexamers served to reverse transcribe roughly 0.45 to 1 ug RNA. MiXCR, applied by TCRdb to the immunoSEQ multiplex PCR reads, yields one record per CDR3 protein. The data contain some 120,000 distinct CDR3 sequences, around 94% of them singletons. The sequenced sample consisted of CD8+ T cells from PBMCs. Receptors originate from a human donor with Susac syndrome.

The V and J genes are TRBV20-1 and TRBJ2-7, with a tentative D call TRBD2 (6 bases). CDR1 DFQATT and CDR2 SNEGSKA come from the germline V gene (reference sequence). V lost 6 bases and J 3 bases, leaving 30 bases between the germline ends. CDR3 length equals 18 residues. This chain's CDR3 is CSAGGQDLSRSYFYEQYF. For the CDR3, the DNA is TGCAGTGCGGGAGGACAAGACTTATCTCGAAGCTACTTCTACGAGCAGTACTTC.

The chain carries TRBV6-2 or TRBV6-3 and TRBJ2-3, with no clear D. This CDR3 is 14 amino acids long. Per germline, CDR1 MNHEY and CDR2 SVGEGT. Trimming shortened V by 4 bases and J by 2 bases, and 10 bases separated the two germline ends. The CDR3 coding sequence is TGTGCCAGCAGTTTAAGGCGGTCCACAGATACGCAGTATTTT. As protein: CASSLRRSTDTQYF.

V usage is TRBV9 and J usage is TRBJ2-3; the D is unclear. The CDR3 totals 15 residues. From germline, CDR1 is SGDLS and CDR2 YYNGEE. The V end lost 0 bases, the J end lost 0 bases, and 8 bases lay between the germline ends. The CDR3 region has the DNA TGTGCCAGCAGCGTAGAGTGGCCAAGCACAGATACGCAGTATTTT. It translates to CASSVEWPSTDTQYF.

The chain joins TRBV27 to TRBJ1-5, with 7 bases matching TRBD1. The trim removed 5 bases at V and 2 bases at J, leaving 6 bases unmatched. The CDR3 has 15 residues. CDR1 MNHEY and CDR2 SMNVEV come from the germline V gene (reference sequence). CDR3 sequence: CASSITGAGNQPQHF. The CDR3 DNA is TGTGCCAGCAGTATAACAGGGGCCGGCAATCAGCCCCAGCATTTT.

The chain is built from TRBV10-2 and TRBJ1-2, with D hard to call. V lost 0 bases, J lost 4 bases, and 9 bases lay in between. The CDR3 has 14 residues. Germline CDR1 WSHSY, CDR2 SAAADI. The CDR3 bases are TGCGCCAGCAGTGAGTCGGTGCAAGGCTATGGCTACACCTTC. It translates to CASSESVQGYGYTF.

V usage is TRBV15 and J usage is TRBJ1-1; D call uncertain. CDR1 LNHNV and CDR2 YYDKDF come from the germline V gene (reference sequence). V lost 0 bases and J 5 bases, leaving 19 bases between the germline ends. The CDR3 sequence is 17 residues long. The CDR3 here is CATSRDLGPTWETEAFF. CDR3 in DNA: TGTGCCACCAGCAGAGACCTAGGGCCTACTTGGGAGACTGAAGCTTTCTTT.

This clonotype was picked up one time. CDR3 coding DNA: TGTGCCACCGAAGGTCTTCATTACCGCACAGATACGCAGTATTTT. Its translation: CATEGLHYRTDTQYF. The chain joins TRBV30 to TRBJ2-3; the D is unclear. The CDR3 loop spans 15 amino acids. V shed 8 bases and J shed 1 base, with 19 bases lying between them. From germline, CDR1 is GTSNPN and CDR2 SVGIG (reference sequence). Full variable domain (missing parts from reference TRBV30 and TRBJ2-3): SQTIHQWPATLVQPVGSPLSLECTVEGTSNPNLYWYRQAAGRGLQLLFYSVGIGQISSEVPQNLSASRPQDRQFILSSKKLLLSDSGFYLCATEGLHYRTDTQYFGPGTRLTVL.

The chain couples TRBV5-1 to TRBJ2-1; 11 bases agree with TRBD2. Germline assignment: CDR1 SGHRS and CDR2 YFSETQ. The V and J ends lost 4 bases and 7 bases, in that order; junction bases with no gene match: 7. The CDR3 contains 15 residues. In DNA form, the CDR3 reads TGCGCCAGCAGCATAACTAGCGGGAGCCAAAATGAGCAGTTCTTC. Protein product: CASSITSGSQNEQFF. Using reference TRBV5-1 and TRBJ2-1 for the parts outside the CDR3, the full variable domain is KAGVTQTPRYLIKTRGQQVTLSCSPISGHRSVSWYQQTPGQGLQFLFEYFSETQRNKGNFPGRFSGRQFSNSRSEMNVSTLELGDSALYLCASSITSGSQNEQFFGPGTRLTVL.

In DNA, the CDR3 is TGTGCCAGCAGGACGACTAGCGGGGATAACAATGAGCAGTTCTTC. This gives the protein CASRTTSGDNNEQFF. The V and J genes are TRBV6-5 and TRBJ2-1; 11 bases line up with TRBD2. V gave up 6 bases and J gave up 5 bases; unmatched junction bases: 6. The CDR3 contains 15 residues. CDR1 is MNHEY, CDR2 SVGAGI, per germline.

This rearrangement joins TRBV6-5 to TRBJ1-5; no clear D. The germline CDR1 and CDR2 sequences are MNHEY and SVGAGI. The CDR3 consists of 14 residues. With 4 bases removed from V and 7 bases from J, the gap between germline ends came to 14 bases. In DNA form, the CDR3 reads TGTGCCAGCAGTTTCATGGTGGGGTTCCAGCCCCAGCATTTT. Its translation: CASSFMVGFQPQHF.

The J gene is TRBJ1-1, the V gene TRBV5-1, with a weak D call TRBD1 (6 bases). CDR3 size: 14 residues. Germline V gene sequence: CDR1 SGHRS, CDR2 YFSETQ. V was cut by 0 bases and J by 8 bases, with 14 bases left in between. The chain's CDR3 is CASSLARTVDEAFF. The CDR3 region has the DNA TGCGCCAGCAGCTTGGCCAGGACAGTCGACGAAGCTTTCTTT.

The chain employs TRBV4-1 and TRBJ1-2; weak D call: TRBD1 (6 bases). Germline CDR1 reads MGHRA; CDR2 reads YSYEKL. V was pared by 0 bases and J by 8 bases, with 13 bases between. The CDR3 totals 14 residues. CDR3 in amino acids: CASSQDRGTGGYTF. Written as DNA, the CDR3 is TGCGCCAGCAGCCAAGACAGGGGAACAGGCGGCTACACCTTC.

The genes are TRBV4-1 and TRBJ2-7; D not certain. The germline V and J ends were trimmed by 4 bases and 4 bases, with 17 bases remaining between them. The germline CDR1 and CDR2 sequences are MGHRA and YSYEKL. This CDR3 is built from 15 residues. CDR3 nucleotides: TGCGCCAGCAGCCCCCCGGCACGGCCCCGTTACGAGCAGTACTTC. Its translation: CASSPPARPRYEQYF.

Only one count was recorded for this clonotype. The V call is TRBV7-6, the J call TRBJ1-3; 7 bases match TRBD1. V lost 5 bases to trimming and J lost 2 bases; unmatched junction nucleotides: 6. The CDR3 consists of 15 residues. The germline gives CDR1 SGHVS, CDR2 FNYEAQ. Written as DNA, the CDR3 is TGTGCCAGCAGCCCCGACAGGGATACTGGAAACACCATATATTTT. Translated: CASSPDRDTGNTIYF.

V usage is TRBV6-5 and J usage is TRBJ2-1; D unclear. V was shortened by 6 bases and J by 4 bases, with 4 bases between the two germline ends. Germline CDR1 reads MNHEY; CDR2 reads SVGAGI. The CDR3 runs to 11 residues. The CDR3 loop reads CASRSYNEQFF. The CDR3 region has the DNA TGTGCCAGCAGGTCATACAATGAGCAGTTCTTC.

Only a few counts were recorded for this clonotype. The J gene is TRBJ2-7, the V gene TRBV7-3; D tentatively fits TRBD1 or TRBD2 (5 bases each). The CDR3 loop spans 14 amino acids. The V end lost 2 bases, the J end lost 5 bases, and 13 bases lay between the germline ends. The germline gives CDR1 SGHTA, CDR2 FQGTGA. The CDR3 nucleotides are TGTGCCAGCAGCTTACTCCGGGACGGTGACGAGCAGTACTTC. This gives the protein CASSLLRDGDEQYF.

The chain carries TRBV6-2 or TRBV6-3 and TRBJ2-7, with 8 bases identical to TRBD2. The V gene's germline CDR1 is MNHEY and CDR2 SVGEGT. With 8 bases clipped from V and 3 bases from J, the junction kept 6 bases outside the gene matches. The CDR3 is 13 amino acids. This chain's CDR3 is CASRQRGHYEQYF. CDR3 in DNA: TGTGCCAGCCGGCAGCGGGGGCACTACGAGCAGTACTTC.

This clonotype was counted once. J is TRBJ1-1 and V is TRBV9; D gene ambiguous. Germline CDR1 and CDR2: SGDLS and YYNGEE. Deletions cut 0 bases from V and 3 bases from J, with 6 bases between. This CDR3 contains 13 residues. As DNA, the CDR3 is TGTGCCAGCAGCGTAGCCGGCTACACTGAAGCTTTCTTT. Residues: CASSVAGYTEAFF.

The chain carries TRBV15 and TRBJ1-2; possible D gene TRBD1, 5 bases. The CDR3 extends over 14 amino acids. V was clipped by 0 bases and J by 8 bases, with 13 bases between them. CDR1 and CDR2 (germline): LNHNV, YYDKDF (reference sequence). The CDR3 region is CATSRDRQGGGYTF. In DNA, the CDR3 is TGTGCCACCAGCAGAGATCGTCAGGGCGGGGGCTACACCTTC.

CDR3 DNA sequence: TGTGCCAGCAGCTTGGGGGGACTCCGCAAGGGGTGCAATGAGCAGTTCTTC. Translation: CASSLGGLRKGCNEQFF. The chain couples TRBV7-3 to TRBJ2-1, with D tentatively TRBD2 (6 bases). The CDR3 is made up of 17 amino acids. Germline V gives CDR1 SGHTA, CDR2 FQGTGA. V lost 3 bases to trimming and J lost 6 bases, with 21 bases between them.